This TCR beta chain was observed in a study of blood T cell repertoires in COVID-19. Original handling: The authors estimated nucleated cell counts from reference gene primer amplification. The data were produced by immunoSEQ multiplex PCR, yet TCRdb's version contains in-frame clones alone and is incomplete. V and J calls and clone size are given by that table; D and trimming were obtained from the DNA. The sample gives about 250,000 clones, roughly 90% of which show up once; 3% is in the top ten. The germline V and J ends were trimmed by 3 bases and 9 bases, with 15 bases remaining between them. The V gene's germline CDR1 is GTSNPN and CDR2 SVGIG (reference sequence). The CDR3 is made up of 13 amino acids.

Sequencing input: peripheral blood. This receptor was taken from a woman in her 30s with active or convalescent COVID-19. The chain uses TRBV30 and TRBJ1-5; a possible D gene is TRBD1 (5 bases). The CDR3 loop reads CAWRPDSFGPQHF. For the CDR3, the DNA is TGTGCCTGGAGACCCGACAGCTTTGGGCCCCAGCATTTT.